This TCR beta chain was identified in a study of metastatic and nonmetastatic thyroid tumors. The wider study: It was across blood and tumor or nodule tissue from malignant and benign thyroid patients that repertoires were compared. Whole-study results and caveats: Malignant tumors reportedly showed significantly higher TCR beta diversity than benign nodules in both blood and tumor.

Note on this clone: Antigen unknown.

In the source study's methods: What underpinned the distant-metastasis classifier for papillary thyroid cancer was the set of CDR3 differences across clinicopathological groups. TCRdb re-clonotyped the PCR reads through MiXCR. The authors' filters were not applied to this entry. The profile covers 5,000 to 8,000 clones, with approximately 34% appearing a single time and about 20% taken by the ten largest. Germline CDR1 reads SGHNT; CDR2 reads YENEEA. Between the trimmed V and J ends, which lost 5 bases and 5 bases, there was a span of 12 bases. This CDR3 is 13 amino acids long. Thyroid surgery took place with no prior treatment in any patient.

The receptor was derived from a female donor with papillary thyroid cancer or a benign thyroid nodule (not recorded which). Some clones in this sample may be carry-over from other donors' samples. The chain is built from TRBV11-3 and TRBJ2-5, with D hard to call. The material sequenced was tumor tissue. The CDR3 DNA is TGTGCCAGCAGCCGAGGATTCGACGAGACCCAGTACTTC. Translating it yields CASSRGFDETQYF.